This paragraph covers one T cell receptor beta chain sequence. Its antigen is not identified. This specimen belongs to a study of T cell responses to AZD1222 COVID-19 vaccine. Findings and caveats of the study: Vaccination with two AZD1222 doses was followed by a rise in Spike-specific TCR breadth and depth.

The V end lost 0 bases, the J end lost 0 bases, and 6 bases lay between the germline ends. Germline-derived CDR1 and CDR2 are MNHEY and SVGAGI. The CDR3 loop spans 14 amino acids. Using immunoSEQ multiplex PCR, the repertoire was profiled, and TCRdb retains in-frame clones only, with some absent. The data contain around 120,000 clones, approximately 84% of them singletons. The material was peripheral blood, obtained on day 0 of AZD1222 vaccination. The chain links TRBV6-5 to TRBJ2-7; D unresolved. The sequence was collected from an adult in good health. CDR3 region: CASSYSSSSYEQYF. In DNA form, the CDR3 reads TGTGCCAGCAGTTACTCGTCTAGCTCCTACGAGCAGTACTTC.